This entry describes one T cell receptor beta chain. Its antigen is as yet unknown. The data were obtained in a study of identical twins. The germline V gene encodes CDR1 MNHNS and CDR2 SASEGT. Trimming at V came to 2 bases and at J to 3 bases, leaving 5 bases not matched to a gene. CDR3 length: 16 amino acids. One entry per CDR3 protein results from TCRdb running MiXCR on the 5' RACE reads. The table has 750,000 to 950,000 distinct CDR3 sequences, 9% to 15% seen once. Whole-study results and caveats: Twin pairs' shared out-of-frame alpha sequences were enriched in low generation probability. Twins shared beta out-of-frame sequences in excess, but this excess was weaker.

The same specimen was also included in a second study, on yellow fever vaccine responses in identical twins.

Sequenced input: PBMCs. The chain joins TRBV6-1 to TRBJ1-5; 9 positions match TRBD1. This receptor was obtained from a woman aged 18 to 35 in good health. The CDR3 loop reads CASSEPGQGDNQPQHF. The CDR3 DNA follows: TGTGCCAGCAGTGAACCGGGACAGGGTGACAATCAGCCCCAGCATTTT.